The entry below gives a single TCR beta chain sequence along with its context. Antigen: not known. Exclusion followed for patients with uncontrolled infection, other autoimmune disease, pregnancy or lactation. This sample was taken from a study of T cells in Graves' hyperthyroidism and ophthalmopathy. RNA transcripts served as the template for amplifying TCR beta CDR3 regions. When the TCR CDR3 underwent first-round RT-PCR, the HTBI primer set was used. From the multiplex PCR reads, TCRdb called clonotypes with MiXCR, one entry per CDR3 protein. The sample has 370,000 or so distinct CDR3 sequences, 25% seen once. Overall study findings and caveats: Stable hyperthyroidism and ophthalmopathy were separated using 13 V-J signatures.

The specimen was blood. The TCR comes from a man aged 45-65 years with Graves' hyperthyroidism.

The CDR3 is CATGGGSGANVLTF. The CDR3, as DNA: TGTGCCACCGGCGGCGGCTCTGGGGCCAACGTCCTGACTTTC. The chain combines TRBV12-3 or TRBV12-4 with TRBJ2-6; the D is unclear. This CDR3 comprises 14 residues. V was shortened by 10 bases and J by 0 bases, with 10 bases between the two germline ends.